The 7 T cell receptor beta chains below were found in one sample sequenced in a study of neurological immune-mediated disorders. TCRdb ran MiXCR on the 5' RACE reads and lists one entry per CDR3 protein. The sample carries tens of thousands of distinct CDR3 sequences, about 6% recorded once. Sequenced input: CD4+ T cells from blood. The source is a woman in her thirties or forties in good health.

This clonotype was detected ten times or more. The chain is built from TRBV5-1 and TRBJ1-5; unclear D gene. The CDR3 totals 15 residues. V was trimmed by 0 bases and J by 3 bases, leaving 10 bases between them. The V gene's germline CDR1 is SGHRS and CDR2 YFSETQ. CDR3 sequence (DNA): TGCGCCAGCAGCTTGGCCGGAGGGAACAATCAGCCCCAGCATTTT. It specifies CASSLAGGNNQPQHF.

This clonotype has a count of ten or more. The genes are TRBV7-2 and TRBJ2-1, with D perhaps given as TRBD1 or TRBD2 (6 bases each). Germline V gives CDR1 SGHTA, CDR2 FQGNSA. This CDR3 is built from 16 residues. Trimming removed 5 bases at V and 7 bases at J, with 21 bases between. This CDR3 reads CASSIRGGGAVNEQFF. The CDR3 bases are TGTGCCAGCAGCATTAGAGGAGGGGGTGCGGTAAATGAGCAGTTCTTC.

This clonotype was picked up many times. The chain employs TRBV12-3 or TRBV12-4 and TRBJ1-1, with D hard to call. V gave up 3 bases and J gave up 4 bases, with 12 bases separating them. This CDR3 is 14 amino acids long. The CDR3 loop reads CASSFSGLVTEAFF. The CDR3 bases are TGTGCCAGCAGTTTTTCAGGCCTGGTCACTGAAGCTTTCTTT.

This clonotype has at least ten counts. The V and J genes are TRBV6-6 and TRBJ1-5; the D gene is possibly TRBD1 (5 bases). The germline V gene has CDR1 MNHNY and CDR2 SVGAGI (reference sequence). Trimming removed 2 bases from V and 0 bases from J, with 8 bases in between. There are 15 residues in the CDR3. This CDR3 reads CASSYGGDSNQPQHF. In DNA, the CDR3 is TGTGCCAGCAGTTACGGGGGGGATAGCAATCAGCCCCAGCATTTT.

This clonotype was detected many times. This chain joins TRBV7-2 and TRBJ2-7; 7 nucleotides agree with TRBD1. Germline loops: CDR1 SGHTA, CDR2 FQGNSA. V was pared by 5 bases and J by 4 bases, with 8 bases of the junction left unmatched. CDR3 size: 14 residues. The CDR3 DNA sequence: TGTGCCAGCAGCCCTCGGGCAGGGGGTTACGAGCAGTACTTC. It encodes CASSPRAGGYEQYF.

There are many counts of this clonotype. The chain carries TRBV15 and TRBJ2-7, with D perhaps matching TRBD1 (8 bases). The CDR3 consists of 15 residues. Germline CDR1 is LNHNV and CDR2 is YYDKDF (reference sequence). The V end lost 3 bases, the J end lost 7 bases, and 19 bases lay between the germline ends. The CDR3 DNA follows: TGTGCCACCAGCAGGGGGGGGCAGGGGGCCGGGGAGCAGTACTTC. Translating it yields CATSRGGQGAGEQYF. Combining the CDR3 with reference TRBV15 and TRBJ2-7 gives the whole variable domain DAMVIQNPRYQVTQFGKPVTLSCSQTLNHNVMYWYQQKSSQAPKLLFHYYDKDFNNEADTPDNFQSRRPNTSFCFLDIRSPGLGDTAMYLCATSRGGQGAGEQYFGPGTRLTVT.

This clonotype appeared many times. The chain uses TRBV7-2 and TRBJ2-7; 7 bases fit TRBD1. Germline V lookup: CDR1 SGHTA, CDR2 FQGNSA. V trimming: 5 bases; J trimming: 2 bases; junction bases outside the gene matches: 6. The length of the CDR3 is 14 residues. CDR3 loop: CASSRDSTTYEQYF. CDR3 nucleotides: TGTGCCAGCAGCCGGGACAGTACCACCTACGAGCAGTACTTC.